A single sample gave rise to the 29 T cell receptor beta chains below, sequenced in a study of control samples from healthy donors and cancer patients. Data came from immunoSEQ multiplex PCR; TCRdb stores just in-frame clones and leaves some out. The table has about 94,000 clones, 90% seen once. The sequenced sample was blood. All receptors derive from a woman aged 18-29 years in good health.

In this sample, this clone turned up once. CDR3 nucleotides: TGTGCCAGCAGCCACAACAGGGTGGGCCAAGCTTTCTTT. It specifies CASSHNRVGQAFF. The chain recombines TRBV3-1 (or the pseudogene TRBV3-2) with TRBJ1-1, with TRBD1 as a possible D gene (6 bases). The CDR3 consists of 13 residues. CDR1 is LGHDT, CDR2 YNNKEL, per germline (reference sequence). The V and J ends lost 3 bases and 9 bases respectively, with 14 bases between them.

This chain uses TRBV19 with TRBJ1-5; D is unresolved. Germline CDR1 LNHDA, CDR2 SQIVND (reference sequence). The germline V and J ends were trimmed by 4 bases and 1 base, with 5 bases remaining between them. The CDR3 totals 13 residues. CDR3 sequence (DNA): TGTGCCAGTAGTAGAAAAAGCAATCAGCCCCAGCATTTT. The encoded protein is CASSRKSNQPQHF.

The gene calls are TRBV7-3 and TRBJ2-3; D might be TRBD2 (5 bases). Deletions cut 2 bases from V and 6 bases from J, with 12 bases between. From germline, CDR1 is SGHTA and CDR2 FQGTGA. The CDR3 sequence is 14 residues long. CDR3 residues: CASSLSPGSDTQYF. In DNA form, the CDR3 reads TGTGCCAGCAGCTTATCACCGGGGTCGGATACGCAGTATTTT.

The rearrangement links TRBV19 to TRBJ1-3; possibly TRBD1 for D (5 bases). The germline V and J ends were trimmed by 6 bases and 2 bases, with 17 bases remaining between them. CDR1 and CDR2 from the germline V gene are LNHDA and SQIVND (reference sequence). There are 16 residues in the CDR3. In nucleotides, the CDR3 is TGTGCCAGTAGGACTGGGCAGGGTATTGCTGGAAACACCATATATTTT. Translated: CASRTGQGIAGNTIYF.

The chain has TRBV18 and TRBJ2-5, with TRBD1 matching over 8 bases. There are 15 residues in the CDR3. Trimming took 5 bases from V and 4 from J; bases not matched to a gene: 9. CDR1 and CDR2 from the germline V gene are KGHSH and LQKENI. CDR3 region: CASSSRQGKVETQYF. Here the CDR3 DNA reads TGTGCCAGCTCATCTAGACAGGGGAAAGTAGAGACCCAGTACTTC. The full variable domain, its missing parts supplied by reference TRBV18 and TRBJ2-5, is NAGVMQNPRHLVRRRGQEARLRCSPMKGHSHVYWYRQLPEEGLKFMVYLQKENIIDESGMPKERFSAEFPKEGPSILRIQQVVRGDSAAYFCASSSRQGKVETQYFGPGTRLLVL.

This chain uses TRBV5-4 with TRBJ1-1; D unclear. V lost 0 bases and J 11 bases, leaving 8 bases between the germline ends. Germline V gene lookup returns CDR1 SGHNT and CDR2 YYREEE (reference sequence). The CDR3 is 11 amino acids. This chain's CDR3 is CASSLAGLAFF. CDR3 DNA sequence: TGTGCCAGCAGCTTGGCGGGGTTGGCTTTCTTT.

V and J are TRBV6-5 and TRBJ2-3; perhaps D is TRBD1 or TRBD2 (6 bases each). The CDR3 consists of 11 residues. Germline CDR1 MNHEY, CDR2 SVGAGI. V was cut by 8 bases and J by 6 bases, with 9 bases left in between. CDR3 DNA: TGTGCCAGCTGGGGGGCTGATACGCAGTATTTT. Encoded protein: CASWGADTQYF.

This chain joins TRBV7-9 and TRBJ1-6; D unclear. The V end lost 5 bases, the J end lost 5 bases, and 16 bases lay between the germline ends. Per germline, CDR1 SEHNR and CDR2 FQNEAQ (reference sequence). The CDR3 extends over 16 amino acids. CDR3 amino acids: CASSPSDGRHNSPLHF. The CDR3 DNA reads TGTGCCAGCAGCCCATCTGATGGACGGCATAATTCACCCCTCCACTTT.

J is TRBJ1-2 and V is TRBV5-6, with TRBD1 as a possible D gene (5 bases). CDR1 and CDR2 from the germline V gene are SGHDT and YYEEEE. The CDR3 is 14 amino acids. V lost 4 bases to trimming and J lost 2 bases, with 12 bases between them. The CDR3 region is CASSPDSRNYGYTF. The CDR3 region has the DNA TGTGCCAGCAGCCCCGACAGCCGGAACTATGGCTACACCTTC.

V is TRBV7-3 and J is TRBJ2-2; 14 positions match TRBD2. V lost 7 bases, J lost 4 bases, and 11 bases stayed unmatched. The germline gives CDR1 SGHTA, CDR2 FQGTGA. The CDR3 length is 18 residues. The CDR3 DNA sequence: TGTGCCAGCACCTCCACCGGGACTAGCGGGGGAGGCACCGGGGAGCTGTTTTTT. It translates to CASTSTGTSGGGTGELFF.

The chain recombines TRBV29-1 with TRBJ2-3; 7 bases are a match to TRBD2. J gave up 2 bases and V 4 bases, and 3 bases lay outside the gene matches. The CDR3 sequence is 13 residues long. Germline lookup yields CDR1 SQVTM and CDR2 ANQGSEA. This chain's CDR3 is CSVGRGNTDTQYF. The CDR3 DNA is TGCAGCGTTGGGCGGGGGAACACAGATACGCAGTATTTT.

The CDR3 sequence: CASSPGTQAFGYTF. The DNA of the CDR3 is TGTGCCAGCAGCCCTGGGACACAGGCGTTTGGCTACACCTTC. This chain uses TRBV6-6 with TRBJ1-2, with D maybe TRBD1 (6 bases). CDR3 size: 14 residues. V was shortened by 6 bases and J by 7 bases, with 18 bases between the two germline ends. Germline V gene sequence: CDR1 MNHNY, CDR2 SVGAGI (reference sequence).

The chain carries TRBV3-1 (or the pseudogene TRBV3-2) and TRBJ2-2; no clear D gene. Germline lookup yields CDR1 LGHDT and CDR2 YNNKEL (reference sequence). CDR3 size: 13 residues. V was trimmed by 0 bases and J by 9 bases, leaving 8 bases between them. CDR3 coding DNA: TGTGCCAGCAGCCAAGACCTTACACGGGAGCTGTTTTTT. It is translated as CASSQDLTRELFF.

The chain joins TRBV12-3 or TRBV12-4 to TRBJ1-1; D gene ambiguous. The V gene lost 3 bases and the J gene lost 0 bases, with 5 bases spanning the gap. The CDR3 loop spans 13 amino acids. The CDR3 region has the DNA TGTGCCAGCAGTTTCCCCCTGAACACTGAAGCTTTCTTT. Residues: CASSFPLNTEAFF.

The chain recombines TRBV9 with TRBJ2-1; TRBD2 agrees at 9 bases. After removal of 0 bases from V and 0 bases from J, the junction contained 4 bases not matched to a gene. CDR1 is SGDLS and CDR2 is YYNGEE in the germline V gene. The CDR3 totals 17 residues. The CDR3: CASSVGSGGPSYNEQFF. DNA of the CDR3: TGTGCCAGCAGCGTAGGGAGCGGGGGGCCCTCCTACAATGAGCAGTTCTTC.

The genes are TRBV5-1 and TRBJ1-2; D is uncertain. The CDR3 has 13 residues. The V gene lost 5 bases and the J gene lost 8 bases, with 16 bases spanning the gap. CDR1 is SGHRS and CDR2 is YFSETQ in the germline V gene. The CDR3 DNA reads as TGCGCCAGCAGACTCGGACCATCCCTCGGCTACACCTTC. The encoded protein is CASRLGPSLGYTF.

The CDR3 region has the DNA TGTGCCAGCAGCTTAACGGGGACGGATGAAGCTTTCTTT. This translates into CASSLTGTDEAFF. The rearrangement links TRBV7-3 to TRBJ1-1, with D perhaps matching TRBD1 (5 bases). V gave up 0 bases and J gave up 7 bases, with 9 bases separating them. In germline, CDR1 is SGHTA, CDR2 FQGTGA. The CDR3 is made up of 13 amino acids.

The V call is TRBV28, the J call TRBJ1-1, with D tentatively TRBD1 (5 bases). V was trimmed by 6 bases and J by 5 bases, leaving 13 bases between them. This CDR3 region has 13 residues. In germline, CDR1 is MDHEN, CDR2 SYDVKM. The DNA for the CDR3 is TGTGCCAGCAGCCTGAGCTGGGGGACTGAAGCTTTCTTT. This codes for CASSLSWGTEAFF. Full variable domain (missing parts from reference TRBV28 and TRBJ1-1): DVKVTQSSRYLVKRTGEKVFLECVQDMDHENMFWYRQDPGLGLRLIYFSYDVKMKEKGDIPEGYSVSREKKERFSLILESASTNQTSMYLCASSLSWGTEAFFGQGTRLTVV.

This chain links TRBV24-1 with TRBJ2-3; D is perhaps TRBD2 (5 bases). The germline V and J ends were trimmed by 3 bases and 3 bases, with 9 bases remaining between them. This CDR3 comprises 14 residues. Germline V CDR1 and CDR2: KGHDR, SFDVKD. The CDR3 reads CATSDNLATDTQYF. The CDR3 region has the DNA TGTGCCACCAGTGATAACCTAGCTACAGATACGCAGTATTTT.

The chain links TRBV10-3 to TRBJ1-1, with D hard to call. The V gene lost 5 bases and the J gene lost 1 base, with 11 bases spanning the gap. Germline CDR1 reads ENHRY; CDR2 reads SYGVKD. CDR3 length: 14 residues. DNA for the CDR3: TGTGCCATCAGTCTTCAGAGGGAGAACACTGAAGCTTTCTTT. It encodes CAISLQRENTEAFF.

This chain connects TRBV19 to TRBJ2-2, with D possibly matching TRBD2 (5 bases). Looked up from germline, CDR1 is LNHDA and CDR2 is SQIVND (reference sequence). Deletions cut 3 bases from V and 6 bases from J, with 14 bases between. This CDR3 region has 15 residues. CDR3 protein: CASSIWRTSAGELFF. CDR3 coding DNA: TGTGCCAGTAGTATTTGGAGGACTTCGGCCGGGGAGCTGTTTTTT.

The sample holds a few counts of this clone. The chain has TRBV28 and TRBJ1-6, with 7 bases matching TRBD1. Germline values: CDR1 MDHEN, CDR2 SYDVKM. The CDR3 has 14 residues. V trimming: 4 bases; J trimming: 10 bases; junction bases outside the gene matches: 7. CDR3 residues: CASSSPGGNSPLHF. CDR3 bases: TGTGCCAGCAGTTCCCCAGGGGGTAACTCACCCCTCCACTTT. Together with reference TRBV28 and TRBJ1-6, the CDR3 gives the full variable domain: DVKVTQSSRYLVKRTGEKVFLECVQDMDHENMFWYRQDPGLGLRLIYFSYDVKMKEKGDIPEGYSVSREKKERFSLILESASTNQTSMYLCASSSPGGNSPLHFGNGTRLTVT.

The table lists this clone with a count of one. This chain connects TRBV5-5 to TRBJ2-7; D not certain. This CDR3 is built from 14 residues. Per the germline V gene, CDR1 is SGHKS and CDR2 is YYEKEE (reference sequence). Trimming removed 2 bases from V and 2 bases from J, with 11 bases in between. For the CDR3, the DNA is TGTGCCAGCAGCTTCGTCTGGTTCCCCTACGAGCAGTACTTC. It yields the protein CASSFVWFPYEQYF.

The genes are TRBV7-9 and TRBJ2-7; D is unresolved. The CDR3 totals 13 residues. Per the germline V gene, CDR1 is SEHNR and CDR2 is FQNEAQ (reference sequence). Trimming removed 7 bases at V and 0 bases at J, with 10 bases between. CDR3 nucleotide sequence: TGTGCCAGCACGGCCAGCAGCTCCTACGAGCAGTACTTC. This codes for CASTASSSYEQYF.

The chain joins TRBV6-4 to TRBJ2-1; 10 positions agree with TRBD2. Germline lookup yields CDR1 MRHNA and CDR2 SNTAGT. The CDR3 consists of 14 residues. V was pared by 7 bases and J by 6 bases, with 6 bases of the junction left unmatched. This CDR3 is CASKKASGGNEQFF. The CDR3, as DNA: TGTGCCAGCAAAAAGGCTAGCGGGGGCAATGAGCAGTTCTTC.

The count of this clone is one. The chain couples TRBV27 to TRBJ1-5; D might be TRBD1 (6 bases). CDR3 length equals 12 residues. The V and J ends lost 6 bases and 6 bases respectively, with 9 bases between them. The germline V gene encodes CDR1 MNHEY and CDR2 SMNVEV (reference sequence). CDR3 coding DNA: TGTGCCAGCAGACAGGGAGTTCAGCCCCAGCATTTT. It yields the protein CASRQGVQPQHF.

This clone occurred once. V and J are TRBV5-1 and TRBJ2-5; 10 bases match TRBD2. CDR1 SGHRS and CDR2 YFSETQ come from the germline V gene. Unmatched junction bases numbered 17, after V lost 4 bases and J lost 5 bases. The CDR3 sequence is 18 residues long. CDR3 bases: TGCGCCAGCAGCCGATCACCCGTCCGAGAGACTAGCGGGGAGACCCAGTACTTC. Translating it yields CASSRSPVRETSGETQYF. Filled out from reference TRBV5-1 and TRBJ2-5, the complete variable domain reads KAGVTQTPRYLIKTRGQQVTLSCSPISGHRSVSWYQQTPGQGLQFLFEYFSETQRNKGNFPGRFSGRQFSNSRSEMNVSTLELGDSALYLCASSRSPVRETSGETQYFGPGTRLLVL.

This sequence joins TRBV7-9 and TRBJ1-3; the match to TRBD1 covers 7 bases. V shed 2 bases and J 0 bases; nucleotides not matched to a gene: 13. This CDR3 region has 19 residues. Looked up from germline, CDR1 is SEHNR and CDR2 is FQNEAQ (reference sequence). CDR3 nucleotide sequence: TGTGCCAGCAGCTTATTAATTATTCAGGGGGGGATCTCTGGAAACACCATATATTTT. Residues: CASSLLIIQGGISGNTIYF. The whole variable domain, filled in from reference TRBV7-9 and TRBJ1-3, reads DTGVSQNPRHKITKRGQNVTFRCDPISEHNRLYWYRQTLGQGPEFLTYFQNEAQLEKSRLLSDRFSAERPKGSFSTLEIQRTEQGDSAMYLCASSLLIIQGGISGNTIYFGEGSWLTVV.

The rearrangement links TRBV12-3 or TRBV12-4 to TRBJ1-2; 7 bases match TRBD1. V lost 6 bases, J lost 2 bases, and 3 bases stayed unmatched. The CDR3 runs to 13 residues. The CDR3 nucleotides read TGTGCCAGCAGCCCGACAGGGAACTATGGCTACACCTTC. This codes for CASSPTGNYGYTF.